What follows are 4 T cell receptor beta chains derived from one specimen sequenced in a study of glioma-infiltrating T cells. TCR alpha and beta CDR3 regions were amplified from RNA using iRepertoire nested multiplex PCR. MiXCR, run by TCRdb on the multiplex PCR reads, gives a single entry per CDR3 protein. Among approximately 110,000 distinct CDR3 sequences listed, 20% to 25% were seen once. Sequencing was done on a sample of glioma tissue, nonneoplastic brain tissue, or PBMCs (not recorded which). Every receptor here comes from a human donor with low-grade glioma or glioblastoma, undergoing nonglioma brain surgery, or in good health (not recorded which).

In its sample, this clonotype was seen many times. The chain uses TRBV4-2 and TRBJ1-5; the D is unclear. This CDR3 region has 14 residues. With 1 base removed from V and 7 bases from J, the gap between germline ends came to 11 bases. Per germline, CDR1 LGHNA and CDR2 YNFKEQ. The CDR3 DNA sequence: TGTGCCAGCAGCCAAGTTAATGTAGGCCAGCCCCAGCATTTT. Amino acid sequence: CASSQVNVGQPQHF.

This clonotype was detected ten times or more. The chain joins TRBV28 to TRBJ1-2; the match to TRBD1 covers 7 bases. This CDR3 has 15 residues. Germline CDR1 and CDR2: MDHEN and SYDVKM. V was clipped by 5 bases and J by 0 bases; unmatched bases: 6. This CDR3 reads CASSEDRFANYGYTF. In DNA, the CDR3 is TGTGCCAGCAGTGAGGACAGGTTCGCTAACTATGGCTACACCTTC.

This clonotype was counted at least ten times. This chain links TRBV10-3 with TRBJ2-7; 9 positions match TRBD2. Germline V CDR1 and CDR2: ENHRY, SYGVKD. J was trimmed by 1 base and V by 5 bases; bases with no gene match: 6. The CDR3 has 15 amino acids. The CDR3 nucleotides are TGTGCCATCAGTTCTAGCGGGGCGTTGTCCTACGAGCAGTACTTC. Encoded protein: CAISSSGALSYEQYF.

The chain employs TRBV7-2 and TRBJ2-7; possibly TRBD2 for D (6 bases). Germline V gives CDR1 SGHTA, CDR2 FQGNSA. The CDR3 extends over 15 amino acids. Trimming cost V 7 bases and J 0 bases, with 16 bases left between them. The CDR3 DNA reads TGTGCCAGCACTAGGAGCGGGCCGAGCTCCTACGAGCAGTACTTC. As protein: CASTRSGPSSYEQYF.